This T cell receptor (beta chain) was sequenced during a study of T cell clonotyping in hematopoietic cell transplantation. To note about this clone: Its target is not known.

The repertoire was sequenced with immunoSEQ multiplex PCR; TCRdb's copy has only in-frame clones and lacks some. Here the sample spans 7,000 to 8,500 clones, 89% being singletons. The CDR3 runs to 14 residues. Germline CDR1 reads SGHTA; CDR2 reads FQGNSA. The ends were cut back, 2 bases at V and 7 bases at J, with 11 bases in the middle. Study results and caveats: Without cell sorting, CD4 versus CD8 contributions remain unresolved.

The TCR was taken from a female patient aged 45-65 years who had an allogeneic stem cell transplant from an unrelated donor, so the T cells may come from the graft donor. Some clones in this sample may be carry-over from other donors' samples. The V and J genes are TRBV7-2 and TRBJ2-2; TRBD1 is a possible D gene (5 bases). The source was PBMCs, collected 30 days after allogeneic stem cell transplant. In DNA, the CDR3 is TGTGCCAGCAGCTTACAAGGGGCGTACGGGGAGCTGTTTTTT. It encodes CASSLQGAYGELFF. Combining the CDR3 with reference TRBV7-2 and TRBJ2-2 gives the whole variable domain GAGVSQSPSNKVTEKGKDVELRCDPISGHTALYWYRQSLGQGLEFLIYFQGNSAPDKSGLPSDRFSAERTGGSVSTLTIQRTQQEDSAVYLCASSLQGAYGELFFGEGSRLTVL.